Listed here is a single TCR beta chain. The antigen is not known. This entry belongs to a study of siplizumab effects on memory and regulatory T cells. Generated by immunoSEQ multiplex PCR, the TCRdb table keeps only in-frame clones and is missing some. The sample shows around 58,000 clones, roughly 85% of them seen only once. Study-level points and caveats: The alloresponse seemed to draw substantially on naive T cells, which appeared more diverse than memory cells.

Trimming shortened V by 4 bases and J by 3 bases, and 9 bases separated the two germline ends. CDR3 size: 14 residues. In germline, CDR1 is MGHDK, CDR2 SYGVNS. Sequenced sample: memory CD4+ T cells sorted from blood. The chain joins TRBV25-1 to TRBJ1-4; D uncertain. This TCR came from a human donor in good health. The chain's CDR3 is CASSAARSNEKLFF. The CDR3 DNA is TGTGCCAGCAGTGCCGCGAGGTCTAATGAAAAACTGTTTTTT.